The sequence of this T cell receptor (beta chain) was determined in a study of cytomegalovirus exposure and HLA in healthy donors. Overall study findings and caveats: Sequencing artifact likely explains a cluster of highly shared sequence variants. Being productive about 90% or about 30% of the time was typical of most TCR beta V segments in an earlier analysis. Being indistinguishable, some V segments were excluded, TRBV6-2 and TRBV6-3 among them.

A few counts support this clone. Its target is not known. PCR was performed using 60 Vbeta and 13 Jbeta primers. Study processing details: Later, tens of millions of unique TCR beta chains were counted in an analysis, and approximately 9.9 million of them were shared. TCRdb's copy holds only in-frame clones and misses some; the assay was immunoSEQ multiplex PCR. Clone size and V and J calls were adopted from that table, with D and trimming inferred from the DNA. The repertoire holds roughly 130,000 clones, with around 80% as singletons. CDR1 MNHNY and CDR2 SVGAGI come from the germline V gene (reference sequence). The V gene lost 1 base and the J gene lost 11 bases, with 15 bases spanning the gap. The CDR3 is 14 amino acids.

The chain joins TRBV6-6 to TRBJ1-5, with a weak D call TRBD1 (6 bases). Material for sequencing was PBMCs. The clonotype comes from a woman aged 40 to 50 in good health and CMV-seronegative. The chain's CDR3 is CASSYLKGEGAQHF. In nucleotides, the CDR3 is TGTGCCAGCAGTTACTTGAAGGGGGAGGGGGCCCAGCATTTT.